This entry describes one T cell receptor (beta chain). Its antigen is not identified. This record comes from a study of cytomegalovirus exposure and HLA in healthy donors. Notes on the study in general: About 87% or about 30% of the time was how often most TCR beta V segments were productive, according to an earlier analysis. Later work found most CMV-associated TCR beta chains apparently HLA-restricted.

The germline V gene encodes CDR1 SGHKS and CDR2 YYEKEE (reference sequence). The length of the CDR3 is 15 residues. V trimming: 0 bases; J trimming: 2 bases; junction bases outside the gene matches: 4. PCR primers comprised 60 Vbeta and 13 Jbeta primers. This table comes from immunoSEQ multiplex PCR, and its TCRdb copy is limited to in-frame clones, with some not included. The data hold some 99,000 clones, with roughly 71% observed a single time. The source of this sequence is a woman in her 70s in good health and CMV-seropositive. What was sequenced was PBMCs. The chain combines TRBV5-5 with TRBJ1-2; 7 nucleotides agree with TRBD1. For the CDR3, the DNA is TGTGCCAGCAGCTTGGAAGGACAGGCAAACTATGGCTACACCTTC. Residues: CASSLEGQANYGYTF.